This record concerns one T cell receptor (beta chain) sequence. The data derive from a study of blood T cell repertoires in COVID-19. Sequenced by immunoSEQ multiplex PCR; TCRdb stores in-frame clones only, minus some. The sample shows 25,000 to 30,000 clones, over 70% of them seen only once. Germline CDR1 is MNHEY and CDR2 is SMNVEV (reference sequence). V lost 3 bases and J lost 0, with 9 bases in between. This CDR3 region has 16 residues. The V gene is TRBV27, the J gene TRBJ1-6, with unresolved D. This clonotype originated in a woman aged 60-70 years with acute or convalescent COVID-19. Specimen: peripheral blood. The CDR3 region is CASSLEGSSYNSPLHF. DNA for the CDR3: TGTGCCAGCAGTTTGGAAGGGAGCTCCTATAATTCACCCCTCCACTTT.